This TCR beta chain came from a study of cytomegalovirus exposure and HLA in healthy donors. The PCR used 60 Vbeta and 13 Jbeta primers. The protocol was immunoSEQ multiplex PCR, while the TCRdb copy is restricted to in-frame clones and leaves out a portion. The table includes about 98,000 clones, less than 85% detected once. This CDR3 is built from 15 residues. V was clipped by 4 bases and J by 5 bases; unmatched bases: 10. Germline V CDR1 and CDR2: SGHDT, YYEEEE. The V and J genes are TRBV5-6 and TRBJ1-1; TRBD1 matches 8 bases. The sample taken for sequencing was PBMCs. This sequence originates from a man between 40 and 49 years old in good health and CMV-seronegative. CDR3 in DNA: TGTGCCAGCAGCGGGGAAGGACAGGGAAGAACTGAAGCTTTCTTT. Its translation: CASSGEGQGRTEAFF. Using reference TRBV5-6 and TRBJ1-1 for the parts outside the CDR3, the full variable domain is DAGVTQSPTHLIKTRGQQVTLRCSPKSGHDTVSWYQQALGQGPQFIFQYYEEEERQRGNFPDRFSGHQFPNYSSELNVNALLLGDSALYLCASSGEGQGRTEAFFGQGTRLTVV.